This T cell receptor (beta chain) was sequenced for a study of breast tumors, draining lymph nodes, adjacent tissues. Study results and caveats: Compared with lymph nodes, tumors were less diverse; compared with nontumor tissue, more. That most tumor T cells come from lymph nodes remained unproven.

Details on this clonotype: Its antigen is still unknown.

TCRdb itself ran the multiplex PCR reads through MiXCR, one entry per CDR3 protein. The table lists about 35,000 distinct CDR3 sequences, roughly 36% of them singletons. This CDR3 comprises 12 residues. V lost 7 bases, J lost 7 bases, and 1 base stayed unmatched. Sequenced input: breast tumor tissue. This chain joins TRBV12-3 or TRBV12-4 and TRBJ2-1, with TRBD2 matching 10 bases. The receptor comes from a female donor with breast cancer. Some clones in this sample may be carry-over from other donors' samples. The CDR3 sequence: CASTSGGNEQFF. The CDR3 DNA is TGTGCCAGCACTAGCGGGGGAAATGAGCAGTTCTTC.